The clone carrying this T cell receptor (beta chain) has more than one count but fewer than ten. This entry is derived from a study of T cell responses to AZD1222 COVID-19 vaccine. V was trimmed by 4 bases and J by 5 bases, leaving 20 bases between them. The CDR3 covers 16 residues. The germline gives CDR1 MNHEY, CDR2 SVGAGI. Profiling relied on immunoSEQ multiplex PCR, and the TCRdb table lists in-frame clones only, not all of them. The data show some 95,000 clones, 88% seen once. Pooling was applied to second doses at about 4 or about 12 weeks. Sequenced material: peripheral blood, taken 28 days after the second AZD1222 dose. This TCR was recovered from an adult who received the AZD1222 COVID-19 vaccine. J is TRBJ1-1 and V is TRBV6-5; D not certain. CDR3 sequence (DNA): TGTGCCAGCAGTTTGACACCGACCCCCGGAAGGACTGAAGCTTTCTTT. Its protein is CASSLTPTPGRTEAFF.